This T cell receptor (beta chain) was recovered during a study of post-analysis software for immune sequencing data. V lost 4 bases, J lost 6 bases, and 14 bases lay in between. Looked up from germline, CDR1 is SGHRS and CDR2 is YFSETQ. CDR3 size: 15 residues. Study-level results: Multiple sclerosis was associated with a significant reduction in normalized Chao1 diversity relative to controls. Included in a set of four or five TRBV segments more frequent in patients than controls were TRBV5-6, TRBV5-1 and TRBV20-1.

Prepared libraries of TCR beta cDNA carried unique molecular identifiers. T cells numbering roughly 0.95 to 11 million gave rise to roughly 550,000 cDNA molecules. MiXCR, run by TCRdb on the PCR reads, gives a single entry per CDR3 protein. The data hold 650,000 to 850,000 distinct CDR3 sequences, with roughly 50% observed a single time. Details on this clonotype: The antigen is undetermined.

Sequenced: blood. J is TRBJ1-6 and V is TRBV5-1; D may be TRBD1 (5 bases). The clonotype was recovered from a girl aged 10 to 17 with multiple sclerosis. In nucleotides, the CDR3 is TGCGCCAGCAGCCGAAGAGAGGGGCCTAATTCACCCCTCCACTTT. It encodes CASSRREGPNSPLHF.